A selection of T cell receptor beta chains follows, all from one sample in a study of CD8+ T cells in alopecia areata. Measured with immunoSEQ multiplex PCR; TCRdb has only the in-frame clones, and not every one. The table lists about 180,000 clones, around half of them singletons. Sequencing was performed on CD8+ T cells sorted from blood, taken at week 24, from a patient treated with tofacitinib. The source is a human donor with alopecia areata. Both conserved end residues are part of each CDR3. The D gene is left open where the match is weak. A clone size is listed for some rows: how often the clone was seen (once, few, many), or a class if it is expanded.

TRBV13	NA	15	TRBJ1-2	NA	TGTGCCAGCAGCTCCCGGACCGGGGGGCACTATGGCTACACCTTC	CASSSRTGGHYGYTF
TRBV5-1	TRBD2	13	TRBJ2-3	NA	TGCGCCAGCAGCCCCGAGCGGGGAGATACGCAGTATTTT	CASSPERGDTQYF
TRBV6-6	NA	13	TRBJ1-1	NA	TGTGCCAGCCGGCGAGTACTAAACACTGAAGCTTTCTTT	CASRRVLNTEAFF
TRBV7-9	NA	14	TRBJ1-2	NA	TGTGCCAGCAGCGCGTCGGAGGTCAACTATGGCTACACCTTC	CASSASEVNYGYTF
TRBV13	NA	15	TRBJ1-1	NA	TGTGCCAGCAGCGTAGGACGCCAGGGGAACACTGAAGCTTTCTTT	CASSVGRQGNTEAFF
TRBV15	TRBD1	15	TRBJ1-5	NA	TGTGCCACCAGTGCACAGGGGGCTGGCAATCAGCCCCAGCATTTT	CATSAQGAGNQPQHF
TRBV14	TRBD1	15	TRBJ1-1	few	TGTGCCAGCAGCCCGCTACAGGGGGTGTGGACTGAAGCTTTCTTT	CASSPLQGVWTEAFF
TRBV5-1	NA	11	TRBJ1-1	NA	TGCGCCAGCAGCTTCCGGGGGGAAGCTTTCTTT	CASSFRGEAFF
TRBV2	TRBD1	15	TRBJ2-4	NA	TGTGCCAGCAGTGAAGCGCTTGGGACAGGCGGGCTAAATTACTTC	CASSEALGTGGLNYF
TRBV28	TRBD1	15	TRBJ1-2	NA	TGTGCCAGCAGTTCTCCTTCAGGGGGCCTAGATGGCTACACCTTC	CASSSPSGGLDGYTF
TRBV5-4	TRBD1	13	TRBJ2-1	NA	TGTGCCAGCAACCCCAGGGGGTATGGTGAGCAGTTCTTC	CASNPRGYGEQFF
TRBV7-9	NA	16	TRBJ2-3	NA	TGTGCCAGCAGGTACACGCCGGGACTCCTCACAGATACGCAGTATTTT	CASRYTPGLLTDTQYF
TRBV15	TRBD1	14	TRBJ1-5	NA	TGTGCCACCAGCAGAAGACAGGGTAATCAGCCCCAGCATTTT	CATSRRQGNQPQHF
TRBV7-2	NA	12	TRBJ2-7	few	TGTGCCAGCAGCTTCCCTAGCGACGAGCAGTACTTC	CASSFPSDEQYF
TRBV29-1	NA	13	TRBJ1-2	NA	TGCAGCGTCCGGGACACTGGTTACTATGGCTACACCTTC	CSVRDTGYYGYTF
TRBV7-8	NA	16	TRBJ2-5	NA	TGTGCCAGCAGCTTAATGAGGGTAGCCTGGGGGGAGACCCAGTACTTC	CASSLMRVAWGETQYF
TRBV6-5	NA	11	TRBJ2-7	NA	TGTGCCAGCGGGGCCAGGGAACAGCAGTACTTC	CASGAREQQYF
TRBV29-1	NA	12	TRBJ1-2	NA	TGCAGCGTTAGGGCAGGCTCTTATGGCTACACCTTC	CSVRAGSYGYTF
TRBV5-1	NA	14	TRBJ2-3	NA	TGCGCCAGCAGCAGTCACCGGGGAGTAGATACGCAGTATTTT	CASSSHRGVDTQYF
TRBV29-1	NA	12	TRBJ2-1	few	TGCAGCGTTGCGCCCGGGGACAATGAGCAGTTCTTC	CSVAPGDNEQFF
TRBV12-5	TRBD1	14	TRBJ1-6	NA	TGTGCTAGTGGTCCCACAGGGGATAATTCACCCCTCCACTTT	CASGPTGDNSPLHF
TRBV7-6	NA	16	TRBJ1-4	NA	TGTGCCAGCAGCTTAGTCTTGGACGGCCGGGATGAAAAACTGTTTTTT	CASSLVLDGRDEKLFF
TRBV27	NA	13	TRBJ2-6	NA	TGTGCCAGCAGGGGATCTGGGGCCAACGTCCTGACTTTC	CASRGSGANVLTF
TRBV28	TRBD2	15	TRBJ2-1	NA	TGTGCCAGCAGTCTCACGGGGGGGCCATACAATGAGCAGTTCTTC	CASSLTGGPYNEQFF
TRBV7-8	TRBD2	15	TRBJ2-1	NA	TGTGCCAGCAGCACGGGGACTAGCGGGGAAGATGAGCAGTTCTTC	CASSTGTSGEDEQFF
TRBV11-2	TRBD1	13	TRBJ1-1	once	TGTGCCAGCAGCTACAGGGGAGAAACTGAAGCTTTCTTT	CASSYRGETEAFF
TRBV25-1	NA	13	TRBJ1-4	NA	TGTGCCAGCAGTGGCGGAACTAATGAAAAACTGTTTTTT	CASSGGTNEKLFF
TRBV25-1	NA	13	TRBJ2-2	NA	TGTGCCTCCTCCGAGTCGAACACCGGGGAGCTGTTTTTT	CASSESNTGELFF
TRBV30	NA	13	TRBJ2-3	NA	TGTGCCTGGAGTGTTTCTTGGTTAGAGACGCAGTATTTT	CAWSVSWLETQYF
TRBV27	TRBD1	16	TRBJ1-1	NA	TGTGCCAGCAGCTCCCGGGACAGGGGGCGGGGGACTGAAGCTTTCTTT	CASSSRDRGRGTEAFF
TRBV30	NA	11	TRBJ1-1	once	TGTGCCTGGAGTGTGGGGGGAGAAGCTTTCTTT	CAWSVGGEAFF
TRBV29-1	NA	18	TRBJ2-3	few	TGCAGCGTTGACGGGAGGTCGGGGGGCCAACGGCGACAAGATACGCAGTATTTT	CSVDGRSGGQRRQDTQYF
TRBV4-3	NA	16	TRBJ2-4	NA	TGCGCCAGCAGCCAAGAATTACCCCAAGCCAAAAACATTCAGTACTTC	CASSQELPQAKNIQYF
TRBV29-1	NA	12	TRBJ2-2	NA	TGCAGCTTTGGGACAACCACCGGGGAGCTGTTTTTT	CSFGTTTGELFF
TRBV19	NA	14	TRBJ2-7	NA	TGTGCCAGTAGTATAAAACATGGCTCCTACGAGCAGTACTTC	CASSIKHGSYEQYF
TRBV4-1	NA	13	TRBJ1-1	few	TGCGCCAGCAGCCCCCGCGAGTGGAATGAAGCTTTCTTT	CASSPREWNEAFF
TRBV5-6	NA	14	TRBJ2-5	NA	TGTGCCAGCAGCTTGTGGACTTACCAAGAGACCCAGTACTTC	CASSLWTYQETQYF
TRBV10-2	NA	12	TRBJ2-3	NA	TGCGCCAGCAGCTCGCCCGGGGATACGCAGTATTTT	CASSSPGDTQYF
TRBV25-1	NA	11	TRBJ1-2	NA	TGTGCCAGCACCCTAGGAGGTAGCTACACCTTC	CASTLGGSYTF
TRBV15	TRBD1	17	TRBJ2-1	NA	TGTGCCACCAGCCCCGCTTTGACAGGGAAGGAGTTCAATGAGCAGTTCTTC	CATSPALTGKEFNEQFF